This is a list of T cell receptor beta chains from one sample in a study of monozygotic twins with cystic fibrosis. Clones were read by immunoSEQ multiplex PCR, and TCRdb kept only the in-frame ones, dropping some. The repertoire holds some 22,000 clones, 95% to 98% seen once, with 0.12% to 0.15% in the top ten. Specimen: blood. The receptor set was obtained from a girl aged 10 to 17 with cystic fibrosis. The conserved cysteine and the conserved F or W are not part of the CDR3 here. A D gene is named only where the DNA matches it firmly.

V,D,length,CDR3
TRBV13,TRBD1,13,ASSLGGTGNTEAF
TRBV10-3,NA,10,AISVGGDGYT
TRBV5-1,NA,12,ASSLETSTDTQY
TRBV7-2,NA,11,ASSKDLNTEAF
TRBV5-1,NA,14,ASSLLIRGMRDEQY
TRBV6-6,NA,14,ASSYGVTTTGNTIY
TRBV6-4,NA,11,ASSAQGGTEAF
TRBV25-1,NA,10,ASSAGNYGYT
TRBV25-1,NA,14,ASSPPGPFPYNEQF
TRBV7-6,NA,15,ASSPGGDSQNTGELF
TRBV7-9,NA,11,ASSPMVGGEQY
TRBV18,TRBD1,12,ASSADRGNQPQH
TRBV5-4,TRBD1,14,ASSSARTGTTDTQY
TRBV19,NA,11,ASSMDFYNEQF
TRBV7-6,TRBD2,13,ASSGTSGRQETQY
TRBV6-5,TRBD2,13,ASSTVAGVLNEQF
TRBV6-6,NA,13,ASRQGLSSYNEQF
TRBV5-5,TRBD1,13,ASSFTGQGTNTIY
TRBV5-1,NA,12,ASGKISSYNEQF
TRBV10-2,NA,13,ASSPPGTGYNEQF
TRBV9,NA,14,ASSGRGKGTGYGYT
TRBV7-2,NA,11,ASSPLPQGEAF
TRBV4-2,TRBD2,19,ARSQETTSGGALISYNEQF
TRBV19,NA,12,ASSIRQSSQPQH
TRBV11-3,NA,10,ASSLGGREQF
TRBV15,TRBD1,15,ATSRVGGRSSTDTQY
TRBV4-1,NA,12,ASSQLQGYTEAF
TRBV27,NA,11,ASSLGLAYEQY
TRBV6-1,TRBD1,13,ASSWDRGLGNTIY
TRBV27,NA,11,ASSLTGEETQY
TRBV7-2,NA,11,ASSSYGPVEQF
TRBV28,NA,13,ASTTGATFNYGYT
TRBV4-2,NA,11,ASSLPELDEQF
TRBV7-2,TRBD2,16,ASGRTSGSNLGKNIQY
TRBV7-8,TRBD1,14,ASSLTSRGIGNEQF
TRBV19,NA,12,ASSSGEVGEKLF
TRBV14,NA,11,ASSQVGRETQY
TRBV6-1,NA,11,ASSEASVGEQF
TRBV7-9,TRBD1,14,ASSLDRGVGFYGYT
TRBV5-1,NA,13,ASSFGQGLYNEQF
TRBV4-1,NA,13,ASSHIWGNTGELF
TRBV9,NA,13,ASSVDSFSGNTIY
TRBV9,TRBD1,10,ASSPEGAQAF
TRBV28,NA,8,ATFRNGYT
TRBV30,NA,10,AWSGVGNTIY
TRBV29-1,NA,13,SARGTGHLNYGYT
TRBV9,NA,11,ASSVREKETQY
TRBV5-1,NA,12,ASSPGATNEKLF
TRBV2,NA,12,ASSEAGVGNEQF
TRBV7-8,TRBD2,18,ASSLLSVWASGNSYNEQF
TRBV5-1,TRBD2,13,ASSLVLAGNYEQY
TRBV5-5,NA,13,ASTIGNPGANVLT